The clone carrying this TCR beta chain was seen a few times. Its target is not known. TCRdb fed the reads into MiXCR, producing one record per CDR3 protein. The data contain about half a million distinct CDR3 sequences, around 30% of them singletons. This CDR3 region has 15 residues. V was clipped by 5 bases and J by 2 bases, with 13 bases between them. Germline V gene data show CDR1 as SGHVS and CDR2 as FNYEAQ. The data stem from a study of T cell repertoires in cytomegalovirus infection. The chain couples TRBV7-6 to TRBJ2-1; the D is unclear. The sequenced sample was cultured PBMCs, obtained from culture after CMV antigen stimulation. The receptor's source is a human donor in good health (CMV status not recorded). Some clones in this sample may be carry-over from other donors' samples. CDR3 amino acids: CASSPPVLPYNEQFF. The CDR3 DNA follows: TGTGCCAGCAGCCCGCCGGTCCTCCCCTACAATGAGCAGTTCTTC. Drawing the rest from reference TRBV7-6 and TRBJ2-1, the complete variable domain is GAGVSQSPRYKVTKRGQDVALRCDPISGHVSLYWYRQALGQGPEFLTYFNYEAQQDKSGLPNDRFSAERPEGSISTLTIQRTEQRDSAMYRCASSPPVLPYNEQFFGPGTRLTVL.